Listed below are T cell receptor beta chains from one sample, sequenced in a study of graft-versus-host responses after intestinal transplantation. Their target antigens are unknown. TCRdb keeps only in-frame clones here, not all; method: immunoSEQ multiplex PCR. The data contain fewer than 120,000 clones, just over 90% of them singletons. The material sequenced was unstimulated CD8+ T cells sorted from spleen or lymph node cells, taken before intestinal transplant. These receptors were obtained from a human donor who received an intestinal transplant. Each CDR3 is given with its conserved first and last residue. D genes are given only for firm matches. Rows may omit the clone size; those that give it use once, few, many or a size class.

J: TRBJ2-2
size: NA
V: TRBV28
D: TRBD2
DNA: TGTGCCAGCAGTTATAGGCTATTGGGACTAGCGCACGGGGAGCTGTTTTTT
CDR3: CASSYRLLGLAHGELFF

J: TRBJ1-3
size: NA
V: TRBV19
D: NA
DNA: TGTGCCAGTAGTAATTCTGGAAACACCATATATTTT
CDR3: CASSNSGNTIYF

J: TRBJ1-1
size: NA
V: TRBV30
D: NA
DNA: TGTGCCTGGATCCGGTTTGTGAACACTGAAGCTTTCTTT
CDR3: CAWIRFVNTEAFF

J: TRBJ1-4
size: NA
V: TRBV19
D: NA
DNA: TGTGCCAGTAGTATCACTGCATGGGGGGAAAAACTGTTTTTT
CDR3: CASSITAWGEKLFF

J: TRBJ1-2
size: NA
V: TRBV10-2
D: NA
DNA: TGCGCCAGCAGCGAGGTTAAAGGGGAAGGCTACACCTTC
CDR3: CASSEVKGEGYTF

J: TRBJ2-1
size: NA
V: TRBV9
D: NA
DNA: TGTGCCAGCAGCGTAGAAGGGCAGGGGGGAGGCAATGAGCAGTTCTTC
CDR3: CASSVEGQGGGNEQFF

J: TRBJ2-3
size: NA
V: TRBV6-5
D: NA
DNA: TGTGCCAGCAGTTACGGGGCGGGAACGACAGATACGCAGTATTTT
CDR3: CASSYGAGTTDTQYF

J: TRBJ2-7
size: NA
V: TRBV7-9
D: NA
DNA: TGTGCCAGCAGCCCTCGGGACTTCATAGGGTTCTACGAGCAGTACTTC
CDR3: CASSPRDFIGFYEQYF

J: TRBJ2-5
size: NA
V: TRBV6-1
D: TRBD1
DNA: TGTGCCAGCAGTGAATGGTCAGGGGGACCTCAAGAGACCCAGTACTTC
CDR3: CASSEWSGGPQETQYF

J: TRBJ2-7
size: NA
V: TRBV6-1
D: TRBD1
DNA: TGTGCCATCGCCCCGGGACAGGGTCAAGAGCAGTACTTC
CDR3: CAIAPGQGQEQYF

J: TRBJ2-1
size: NA
V: TRBV9
D: TRBD2
DNA: TGTGCCAGCAGCGGGACTAGCGGGAGAATCGATGAGCAGTTCTTC
CDR3: CASSGTSGRIDEQFF

J: TRBJ2-3
size: NA
V: TRBV6-1
D: TRBD1
DNA: TGTGCCAGCAGCCGGGACAGGGGAAGCACAGATACGCAGTATTTT
CDR3: CASSRDRGSTDTQYF

J: TRBJ2-5
size: NA
V: TRBV13
D: TRBD2
DNA: TGTGCCAGCAGCCTCCGGACTAGCAGTCAAGAGACCCAGTACTTC
CDR3: CASSLRTSSQETQYF

J: TRBJ2-1
size: once
V: TRBV19
D: TRBD2
DNA: TGTGCCAGTAGTTCCTCCGGGGGGGGGAATGAGCAGTTCTTC
CDR3: CASSSSGGGNEQFF

J: TRBJ2-2
size: NA
V: TRBV4-2
D: NA
DNA: TGTGCCAGCAGCCAAGTCCAGGAGCACACCGGGGAGCTGTTTTTT
CDR3: CASSQVQEHTGELFF

J: TRBJ2-2
size: NA
V: TRBV5-6
D: NA
DNA: TGTGCCAGCAGCCGAGGTACTACCGGGGAGCTGTTTTTT
CDR3: CASSRGTTGELFF

J: TRBJ2-3
size: NA
V: TRBV28
D: TRBD1
DNA: TGTGCCAGCAGCCCGAGGGGGCGGGCGAACACAGATACGCAGTATTTT
CDR3: CASSPRGRANTDTQYF

J: TRBJ2-7
size: NA
V: TRBV27
D: TRBD1
DNA: TGTGCCAGCAGTCCAACGCGACAGGGGACCTCTTACGAGCAGTACTTC
CDR3: CASSPTRQGTSYEQYF

J: TRBJ2-7
size: NA
V: TRBV4-1
D: TRBD2
DNA: TGCGCCAGCAGCCAAGTCACGCTAGCGGGAGGGCTCCCCTACGAGCAGTACTTC
CDR3: CASSQVTLAGGLPYEQYF

J: TRBJ1-5
size: NA
V: TRBV30
D: NA
DNA: TGTGCCTGGAGGGCAGCTAGCAATCAGCCCCAGCATTTT
CDR3: CAWRAASNQPQHF

J: TRBJ1-2
size: NA
V: TRBV11-2
D: NA
DNA: TGTGCCAGCAGCTTAGATCTCGGGGGGGGTGGCTACACCTTC
CDR3: CASSLDLGGGGYTF

J: TRBJ1-1
size: NA
V: TRBV27
D: TRBD1
DNA: TGTGCCAGCAGTTACAGGGGGGACACTGAAGCTTTCTTT
CDR3: CASSYRGDTEAFF

J: TRBJ2-7
size: NA
V: TRBV7-6
D: NA
DNA: TGTGCCAGCAGCTTAGGGGGGGCCGGGGGCTACGAGCAGTACTTC
CDR3: CASSLGGAGGYEQYF

J: TRBJ2-2
size: NA
V: TRBV5-6
D: TRBD2
DNA: TGTGCCAGCAGCTTTTCAGGCGGGGAGGGGAAGCTGTTTTTT
CDR3: CASSFSGGEGKLFF

J: TRBJ1-1
size: NA
V: TRBV6-1
D: NA
DNA: TGTGCCAGCAGTAGGAACAGTGAAGCTTTCTTT
CDR3: CASSRNSEAFF

J: TRBJ1-2
size: NA
V: TRBV30
D: NA
DNA: TGTGCCTGGAGTACAGACGGGGCGGTTGGCTACACCTTC
CDR3: CAWSTDGAVGYTF

J: TRBJ2-2
size: NA
V: TRBV7-2
D: NA
DNA: TGTGCCAGCAGCCCACTAGTTTACGGGGAGCTGTTTTTT
CDR3: CASSPLVYGELFF

J: TRBJ2-3
size: NA
V: TRBV27
D: NA
DNA: TGTGCCAGCAGTTTATCGATCGGGGCTGCCCACACAGATACGCAGTATTTT
CDR3: CASSLSIGAAHTDTQYF

J: TRBJ1-1
size: NA
V: TRBV27
D: NA
DNA: TGTGCCAGCAGTTTAACAGTGAACACTGAAGCTTTCTTT
CDR3: CASSLTVNTEAFF

J: TRBJ2-1
size: NA
V: TRBV27
D: NA
DNA: TGTGCCAGCAGTTTGGGGACTCCAAGGGATGAGCAGTTCTTC
CDR3: CASSLGTPRDEQFF

J: TRBJ2-1
size: NA
V: TRBV19
D: TRBD2
DNA: TGTGCCAGTAGTGTGGGACTAGCGGGAGGGAATGAGCAGTTCTTC
CDR3: CASSVGLAGGNEQFF

J: TRBJ2-1
size: NA
V: TRBV9
D: TRBD2
DNA: TGTGCCAGCAGCGTATCCCATACTAGCGGGATCCCGCCCAATGAGCAGTTCTTC
CDR3: CASSVSHTSGIPPNEQFF

J: TRBJ1-1
size: once
V: TRBV9
D: NA
DNA: TGTGCCAGCAGCGTAGCCGGGGAGTACACTGAAGCTTTCTTT
CDR3: CASSVAGEYTEAFF

J: TRBJ2-7
size: NA
V: TRBV7-9
D: TRBD2
DNA: TGTGCCAGCAGCTTGTCTAGCGGGGCCTACGAGCAGTACTTC
CDR3: CASSLSSGAYEQYF

J: TRBJ2-1
size: NA
V: TRBV6-5
D: NA
DNA: TGTGCCAGCAGCCTGAGTAGCGGTACTTACAATGAGCAGTTCTTC
CDR3: CASSLSSGTYNEQFF

J: TRBJ1-5
size: NA
V: TRBV19
D: TRBD1
DNA: TGTGCCAGTACCCCGGGACAGTTAAATCAGCCCCAGCATTTT
CDR3: CASTPGQLNQPQHF

J: TRBJ2-3
size: NA
V: TRBV6-1
D: TRBD1
DNA: TGTGCCAGCAGTGAATGGACAGGGATGTCGGATACGCAGTATTTT
CDR3: CASSEWTGMSDTQYF

J: TRBJ1-2
size: NA
V: TRBV29-1
D: NA
DNA: TGCAGCGTTGATAGCAGGGGTAATGCGGGCTACACCTTC
CDR3: CSVDSRGNAGYTF

J: TRBJ1-1
size: NA
V: TRBV29-1
D: TRBD1
DNA: TGCAGCGTTGAGGACCGAGACAGGGCGAACACTGAAGCTTTCTTT
CDR3: CSVEDRDRANTEAFF

J: TRBJ1-5
size: NA
V: TRBV28
D: TRBD1
DNA: TGTGCCAGCAGTTTCCCCAGGGGGAAAACCGGGGCCCCTAGCAATCAGCCCCAGCATTTT
CDR3: CASSFPRGKTGAPSNQPQHF

J: TRBJ2-5
size: NA
V: TRBV28
D: NA
DNA: TGTGCCAGCAGTCTAAGGGGACAAGGAGAGACCCAGTACTTC
CDR3: CASSLRGQGETQYF

J: TRBJ1-2
size: NA
V: TRBV13
D: NA
DNA: TGTGCCAGCAGTCTCGACAGAGACTATGGCTACACCTTC
CDR3: CASSLDRDYGYTF

J: TRBJ2-3
size: once
V: TRBV7-9
D: TRBD2
DNA: TGTGCCAGCAGGGCGGGACTAGCGGGAAGTACAGATACGCAGTATTTT
CDR3: CASRAGLAGSTDTQYF

J: TRBJ1-1
size: NA
V: TRBV6-6
D: NA
DNA: TGTGCCAGCAGTTACGGGCCTTCACGAGGAGCTTTCTTT
CDR3: CASSYGPSRGAFF

J: TRBJ1-5
size: NA
V: TRBV19
D: NA
DNA: TGTGCCAGTAGTATATCCTCGAGGGTAAATCAGCCCCAGCATTTT
CDR3: CASSISSRVNQPQHF